The 7 T cell receptor beta chains listed next were all sequenced from one sample in a study of shared clonotypes between healthy human individuals. TCRdb's copy holds only in-frame clones and misses some; the assay was immunoSEQ multiplex PCR. The sample records about 640,000 clones, around 72% being singletons. Sequenced input: memory CD4+ T cells sorted from blood. Subset specified: CD45RA-negative fraction. The receptor source for this set is a woman aged 25 to 45 in good health.

The chain links TRBV28 to TRBJ1-4; possibly TRBD1 for D (6 bases). Trimming removed 5 bases at V and 6 bases at J, with 16 bases between. The length of the CDR3 is 15 residues. Per germline, CDR1 MDHEN and CDR2 SYDVKM. CDR3 protein: CASSGPGHSDEKLFF. CDR3 sequence (DNA): TGTGCCAGCAGTGGGCCGGGACACTCAGATGAAAAACTGTTTTTT.

The V gene is TRBV28, the J gene TRBJ2-1; D gene ambiguous. The length of the CDR3 is 13 residues. The ends were cut back, 2 bases at V and 9 bases at J, with 11 bases in the middle. Germline lookup yields CDR1 MDHEN and CDR2 SYDVKM. CDR3: CASSLRSDGEQFF. The CDR3 coding sequence is TGTGCCAGCAGTTTACGGTCTGACGGTGAGCAGTTCTTC.

This chain joins TRBV27 and TRBJ2-7; D is undetermined. The V end was cut by 2 bases, the J end by 8 bases, with 13 bases between. The CDR3 length is 13 residues. CDR1 MNHEY and CDR2 SMNVEV come from the germline V gene (reference sequence). CDR3 DNA: TGTGCCAGCAGTTTAGTCCGAGAGGATAAGCAGTACTTC. Its translation is CASSLVREDKQYF.

V gene TRBV20-1 combines with J gene TRBJ1-5; D gene unclear. This CDR3 has 11 amino acids. Germline V gene data show CDR1 as DFQATT and CDR2 as SNEGSKA (reference sequence). Deletions cut 4 bases from V and 5 bases from J, with 6 bases between. The CDR3 reads CSAMVDQPQHF. The CDR3 nucleotides are TGCAGTGCTATGGTTGATCAGCCCCAGCATTTT.

The rearrangement joins TRBV5-1 to TRBJ2-7; weak D call: TRBD2 (6 bases). CDR1 is SGHRS and CDR2 is YFSETQ in the germline V gene. V was clipped by 4 bases and J by 3 bases, with 20 bases between them. CDR3 size: 16 residues. The CDR3 here is CASSPITEGKVYEQYF. The CDR3 DNA reads TGCGCCAGCAGCCCCATCACGGAGGGAAAGGTCTACGAGCAGTACTTC.

This clone was seen only a few times. V and J are TRBV4-1 and TRBJ2-2; the match to TRBD2 covers 9 bases. The V gene's germline CDR1 is MGHRA and CDR2 YSYEKL. This CDR3 contains 16 residues. V shed 5 bases and J 0 bases; nucleotides not matched to a gene: 4. CDR3 DNA: TGCGCCAGCAGCTCGAGGACTAGCGCGAACACCGGGGAGCTGTTTTTT. The encoded protein is CASSSRTSANTGELFF.

The chain uses TRBV7-6 and TRBJ2-7; D is unresolved. The CDR3 has 15 amino acids. The germline V gene has CDR1 SGHVS and CDR2 FNYEAQ. With 2 bases removed from V and 3 bases from J, the gap between germline ends came to 14 bases. The CDR3 sequence: CASSLPTSAYYEQYF. The CDR3 DNA reads TGTGCCAGCAGCTTACCGACGTCTGCCTACTACGAGCAGTACTTC. The whole variable domain, filled in from reference TRBV7-6 and TRBJ2-7, reads GAGVSQSPRYKVTKRGQDVALRCDPISGHVSLYWYRQALGQGPEFLTYFNYEAQQDKSGLPNDRFSAERPEGSISTLTIQRTEQRDSAMYRCASSLPTSAYYEQYFGPGTRLTVT.